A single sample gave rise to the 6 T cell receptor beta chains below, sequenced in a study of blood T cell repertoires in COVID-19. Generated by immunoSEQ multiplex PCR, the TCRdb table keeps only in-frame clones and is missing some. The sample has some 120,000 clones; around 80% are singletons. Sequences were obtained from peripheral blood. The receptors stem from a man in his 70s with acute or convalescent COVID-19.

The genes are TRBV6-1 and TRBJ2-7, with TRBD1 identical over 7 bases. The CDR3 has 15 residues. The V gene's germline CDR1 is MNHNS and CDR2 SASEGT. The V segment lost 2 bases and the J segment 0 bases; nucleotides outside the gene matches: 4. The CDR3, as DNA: TGTGCCAGCAGTGAACTGGCAGGGGGCTCCTACGAGCAGTACTTC. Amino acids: CASSELAGGSYEQYF.

The DNA of the CDR3 is TGTGCCAGCAGCTCCGGTGAGTTCCGAGCACCCCTCCACTTT. Amino acid sequence: CASSSGEFRAPLHF. V is TRBV3-1 (or the pseudogene TRBV3-2) and J is TRBJ1-6; no clear D. V was cut by 5 bases and J by 11 bases, with 16 bases left in between. This CDR3 region has 14 residues. The germline V gene has CDR1 LGHDT and CDR2 YNNKEL (reference sequence).

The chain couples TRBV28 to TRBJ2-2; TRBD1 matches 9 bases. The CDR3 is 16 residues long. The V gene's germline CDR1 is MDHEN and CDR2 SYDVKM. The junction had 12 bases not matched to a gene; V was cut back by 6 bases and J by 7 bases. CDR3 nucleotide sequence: TGTGCCAGCAGCGTAAGATCCGGACAGGGGCACGGGGAGCTGTTTTTT. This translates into CASSVRSGQGHGELFF.

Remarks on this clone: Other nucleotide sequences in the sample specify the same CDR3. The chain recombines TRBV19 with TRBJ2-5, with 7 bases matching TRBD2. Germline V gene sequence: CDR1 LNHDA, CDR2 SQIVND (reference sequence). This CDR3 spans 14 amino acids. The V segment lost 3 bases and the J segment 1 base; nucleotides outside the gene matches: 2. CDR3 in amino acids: CASSIGGFQETQYF. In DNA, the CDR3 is TGTGCCAGTAGTATCGGGGGGTTCCAAGAGACCCAGTACTTC.

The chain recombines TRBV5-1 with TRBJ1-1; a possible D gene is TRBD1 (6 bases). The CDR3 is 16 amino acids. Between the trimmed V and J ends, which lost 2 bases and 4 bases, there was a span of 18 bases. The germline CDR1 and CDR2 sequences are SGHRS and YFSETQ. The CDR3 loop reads CASSLATGPPFTEAFF. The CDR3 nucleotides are TGCGCCAGCAGCTTAGCGACAGGACCCCCATTCACTGAAGCTTTCTTT.

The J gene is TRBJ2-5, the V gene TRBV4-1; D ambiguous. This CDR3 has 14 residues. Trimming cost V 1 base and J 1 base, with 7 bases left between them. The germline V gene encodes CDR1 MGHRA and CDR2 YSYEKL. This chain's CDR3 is CASSQGSVQETQYF. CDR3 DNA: TGCGCCAGCAGCCAAGGCAGCGTCCAAGAGACCCAGTACTTC.